The rows below give T cell receptor beta chains drawn from one sample of a study of CD8 T cells in cerebrospinal fluid in Alzheimer's disease. TCRdb reworked the 10x single-cell sequencing reads into one entry per CDR3 protein, no DNA. The repertoire table contains 950 to 1,500 distinct CDR3 sequences. The sample taken for sequencing was cerebrospinal fluid. All receptors derive from a human donor with Parkinson's disease. Both conserved end residues are part of each CDR3. The order of the fields is CDR3 protein, clone size, J gene, V gene. Only part of the rows carry a size: once, few, many, or a class if the clone is expanded.

CASTLTTHTEAFF	medium-sized	TRBJ1-1	TRBV12-3/TRBV12-4
CASSPPGERGYTF	medium-sized	TRBJ1-2	TRBV18
CASSQAHRGVTGNTIYF	medium-sized	TRBJ1-3	TRBV3-1
CSASSQSTGELFF	large	TRBJ2-2	TRBV20-1
CASSLVQGRAGELFF	medium-sized	TRBJ2-2	TRBV5-4
CSAQGYTEAFF	medium-sized	TRBJ1-1	TRBV20-1
CASSVDLSGNTIYF	medium-sized	TRBJ1-3	TRBV2
CASYPLWGTEAFF	medium-sized	TRBJ1-1	TRBV6-1
CASSLDMESTEQFF	medium-sized	TRBJ2-1	TRBV11-3
CSATFGGTLPLTGEQYF	medium-sized	TRBJ2-7	TRBV20-1
CASSAGTSGGNEQFF	medium-sized	TRBJ2-1	TRBV10-1
CSARKRLPGLYGYTF	medium-sized	TRBJ1-2	TRBV20-1
CASSAGTGISGNTIYF	.	TRBJ1-3	TRBV6-6
CASSFAQGSYGYTF	medium-sized	TRBJ1-2	TRBV5-1
CASSPSGTGSLYGYTF	medium-sized	TRBJ1-2	TRBV28
CASSPTEGTGGYTF	.	TRBJ1-2	TRBV18
CASSPVIDTEAFF	medium-sized	TRBJ1-1	TRBV25-1
CASSYTETYEQYF	medium-sized	TRBJ2-7	TRBV6-6
CASSLWTASSSGNTIYF	medium-sized	TRBJ1-3	TRBV28
CASSFRLAGDGDEQFF	.	TRBJ2-1	TRBV13
CASSQTTGGPTDTQYF	medium-sized	TRBJ2-3	TRBV3-1
CASSSGRPLSNYGVTF	.	TRBJ1-2	TRBV28
CASSVAVMPNYGYTF	medium-sized	TRBJ1-2	TRBV9
CASSPRLAGGVDTQYF	large	TRBJ2-3	TRBV11-2
CAWSVKGAYGYTF	medium-sized	TRBJ1-2	TRBV30
CASSLGLPDRGRDEQFF	large	TRBJ2-1	TRBV7-7
CARSFAPCVRGSPSIF	.	TRBJ1-5	TRBV5-3
CSAPVAGLETQYF	medium-sized	TRBJ2-5	TRBV20-1
CASTSGRVKETQYF	medium-sized	TRBJ2-5	TRBV6-1
CASSIRGLWTGELFF	.	TRBJ2-2	TRBV2
CASSSQGFGEKLFF	large	TRBJ1-4	TRBV12-3/TRBV12-4
CASSLARVDNNEQFF	.	TRBJ2-1	TRBV5-6
CASSPVLAGEQFF	medium-sized	TRBJ2-1	TRBV7-7
CASSPPFPGNTEAFF	medium-sized	TRBJ1-1	TRBV18
CASSQPPRYNEQFF	medium-sized	TRBJ2-1	TRBV11-2
CASSRVGDTKETQYF	medium-sized	TRBJ2-5	TRBV7-2
CASSQVWNYEQYF	medium-sized	TRBJ2-7	TRBV3-1
CASSQGGDKETQYF	.	TRBJ2-5	TRBV9
CAARTDSYEQYF	medium-sized	TRBJ2-7	TRBV5-4
CASRDRAGYEQYF	medium-sized	TRBJ2-7	TRBV7-9
CAISATGGAGGYTF	medium-sized	TRBJ1-2	TRBV10-3
CASSLWLTADTQYF	medium-sized	TRBJ2-3	TRBV5-6
CSAVPWDNTYGYTF	medium-sized	TRBJ1-2	TRBV20-1
CACQFGRERDEQFF	medium-sized	TRBJ2-1	TRBV6-2/TRBV6-3
CSAPAGQGVSPLHF	medium-sized	TRBJ1-6	TRBV20-1
CASSLAGQGIWGNTEAFF	large	TRBJ1-1	TRBV5-1
CASSLSGGAGTQYF	.	TRBJ2-3	TRBV9